These 27 T cell receptor beta chains came from one sample sequenced in a study of shared clonotypes between healthy human individuals. Method: immunoSEQ multiplex PCR; TCRdb's copy keeps in-frame clones and lacks some. The table records 2 million to 2.5 million clones, over 90% of them present only once. Sequenced: naive CD4+ T cells from PBMCs. The sample's subset: CD45RA+ positively selected. These receptors originate from a man between 18 and 35 years old in good health. Some clones in this sample may be carry-over from other donors' samples.

A note on this clone: Germline and junction disagree at one end, which may indicate a read error. This chain connects TRBV5-1 to TRBJ1-5; D unresolved. CDR1 and CDR2 from the germline V gene are SGHRS and YFSETQ. The CDR3 consists of 15 residues. The CDR3 protein is CASRLAEGKNQPQHF. The CDR3 DNA is TGCGCCAGCAGATTGGCGGAGGGTAAGAATCAGCCCCAGCATTTT. The full variable domain, completed using reference TRBV5-1 and TRBJ1-5, is KAGVTQTPRYLIKTRGQQVTLSCSPISGHRSVSWYQQTPGQGLQFLFEYFSETQRNKGNFPGRFSGRQFSNSRSEMNVSTLELGDSALYLCASRLAEGKNQPQHFGDGTRLSIL.

The chain has TRBV28 and TRBJ2-1; D remains unclear. The length of the CDR3 is 16 residues. Germline lookup yields CDR1 MDHEN and CDR2 SYDVKM. The V gene lost 5 bases and the J gene lost 3 bases, with 17 bases spanning the gap. In DNA form, the CDR3 reads TGTGCCAGCAGTACCACACGGGCCTTTATCTACAATGAGCAGTTCTTC. This gives the protein CASSTTRAFIYNEQFF.

The chain uses TRBV21-1 and TRBJ2-7; the table's D gene call, TRBD2, was not cross checked with the DNA. TRBV21-1 is described as a pseudogene. CDR3 length: 21 residues. CDR3 amino acids: CASSKAQGSQYSGRVSYEQYF. The DNA for the CDR3 is TGTGCCAGCAGCAAAGCGCAGGGAAGCCAATATAGCGGGAGGGTATCCTACGAGCAGTACTTC.

J is TRBJ2-2 and V is TRBV6-6; 9 nucleotides agree with TRBD1. Germline CDR1 reads MNHNY; CDR2 reads SVGAGI (reference sequence). There are 16 residues in the CDR3. Trimming took 6 bases from V and 4 from J; bases not matched to a gene: 9. CDR3 sequence: CASRSPGQGITGELFF. The CDR3 nucleotides are TGTGCCAGCAGGTCTCCGGGACAGGGAATCACCGGGGAGCTGTTTTTT.

In its sample, this clone was seen a few times. V is TRBV28 and J is TRBJ1-1; D gene ambiguous. The V gene lost 10 bases and the J gene lost 13 bases, with 19 bases spanning the gap. CDR3 size: 11 residues. CDR1 and CDR2 (germline): MDHEN, SYDVKM. As DNA, the CDR3 is TGTGCCACCCGGGAACGTTACCGTGTTTTCTTT. It translates to CATRERYRVFF.

The chain has TRBV7-2 and TRBJ2-1; 10 positions match TRBD2. The CDR3 spans 15 residues. CDR1 is SGHTA, CDR2 FQGNSA, per germline. J was trimmed by 4 bases and V by 2 bases; bases with no gene match: 2. This CDR3 reads CASSLRTSGYNEQFF. The CDR3 DNA follows: TGTGCCAGCAGCTTACGGACTAGCGGTTACAATGAGCAGTTCTTC. Looking up the rest from reference TRBV7-2 and TRBJ2-1 gives the full variable domain: GAGVSQSPSNKVTEKGKDVELRCDPISGHTALYWYRQSLGQGLEFLIYFQGNSAPDKSGLPSDRFSAERTGGSVSTLTIQRTQQEDSAVYLCASSLRTSGYNEQFFGPGTRLTVL.

The chain couples TRBV29-1 to TRBJ2-5; TRBD1 agrees at 12 bases. Germline values: CDR1 SQVTM, CDR2 ANQGSEA. With 5 bases clipped from V and 11 bases from J, the junction kept 12 bases outside the gene matches. The CDR3 spans 14 residues. The CDR3: CSVTPGQGAGEQYF. Written as DNA, the CDR3 is TGCAGCGTTACACCGGGACAGGGGGCAGGTGAGCAGTACTTC. The full variable domain, in which reference TRBV29-1 and TRBJ2-5 provide the parts outside the CDR3, is SAVISQKPSRDICQRGTSLTIQCQVDSQVTMMFWYRQQPGQSLTLIATANQGSEATYESGFVIDKFPISRPNLTFSTLTVSNMSPEDSSIYLCSVTPGQGAGEQYFGPGTRLLVL.

The chain couples TRBV9 to TRBJ2-5; D perhaps matches TRBD2 (6 bases). The CDR3 is 14 residues long. The germline V and J ends were trimmed by 0 bases and 3 bases, with 9 bases remaining between them. Germline values: CDR1 SGDLS, CDR2 YYNGEE. CDR3 in amino acids: CASSVVEREETQYF. CDR3 DNA sequence: TGTGCCAGCAGCGTAGTGGAGCGGGAAGAGACCCAGTACTTC.

The chain employs TRBV6-4 and TRBJ1-5; D unresolved. The CDR3 sequence is 14 residues long. CDR1 is MRHNA and CDR2 is SNTAGT in the germline V gene. The V and J ends lost 8 bases and 6 bases respectively, with 17 bases between them. The CDR3 region is CASLFPPDGQPQHF. DNA of the CDR3: TGTGCCAGCCTCTTCCCCCCGGACGGTCAGCCCCAGCATTTT.

The V and J genes are TRBV2 and TRBJ2-3, with 9 positions matching TRBD2. This CDR3 contains 16 residues. CDR1 is SNHLY, CDR2 FYNNEI, per germline. V was pared by 5 bases and J by 3 bases, with 9 bases of the junction left unmatched. The CDR3 loop reads CASSSRVAGETDTQYF. CDR3 sequence (DNA): TGTGCCAGCAGTTCAAGAGTAGCGGGAGAAACAGATACGCAGTATTTT. Supplemented by reference TRBV2 and TRBJ2-3, the full variable domain reads EPEVTQTPSHQVTQMGQEVILRCVPISNHLYFYWYRQILGQKVEFLVSFYNNEISEKSEIFDDQFSVERPDGSNFTLKIRSTKLEDSAMYFCASSSRVAGETDTQYFGPGTRLTVL.

The chain combines TRBV9 with TRBJ2-7; a weak D match, TRBD2 (6 bases). Between the trimmed V and J ends, which lost 4 bases and 0 bases, there was a span of 17 bases. The germline V gene encodes CDR1 SGDLS and CDR2 YYNGEE. This CDR3 spans 16 amino acids. The CDR3 DNA sequence: TGTGCCAGCAGCCGTAGTGGGACTCGTAGCTCCTACGAGCAGTACTTC. It encodes CASSRSGTRSSYEQYF.

This clone was seen a single time. V is TRBV7-2 and J is TRBJ2-7; 12 nucleotides match TRBD2. Germline V gives CDR1 SGHTA, CDR2 FQGNSA. The junction had 8 bases not matched to a gene; V was cut back by 3 bases and J by 5 bases. This CDR3 is 16 amino acids long. The CDR3 here is CASSLAGTSGRNEQYF. The CDR3 DNA follows: TGTGCCAGCAGCTTGGCCGGGACTAGCGGGCGCAACGAGCAGTACTTC.

The chain has TRBV19 and TRBJ2-7; a possible D gene is TRBD2 (5 bases). V was pared by 11 bases and J by 1 base, with 21 bases between. The CDR3 covers 15 residues. Germline V gives CDR1 LNHDA, CDR2 SQIVND (reference sequence). CDR3 sequence (DNA): TGTGCCTCACAGTACGGGGAACAGTGGTCCTACGAGCAGTACTTC. It specifies CASQYGEQWSYEQYF.

This chain uses TRBV21-1 with TRBJ2-3. TRBV21-1 is designated a pseudogene. The CDR3 totals 16 residues. As DNA, the CDR3 is TGTGCCAGCAGCCCATTTAATCGATCTAGCACAGATACGCAGTATTTT. This translates into CASSPFNRSSTDTQYF.

The V gene is TRBV10-2, the J gene TRBJ2-7; 9 bases agree with TRBD2. CDR1 is WSHSY and CDR2 is SAAADI in the germline V gene. V was clipped by 0 bases and J by 2 bases; unmatched bases: 5. The CDR3 is 16 amino acids. The CDR3 DNA reads as TGCGCCAGCAGTGAGTCGAGCGGGAGGTCCGCCTACGAGCAGTACTTC. As protein: CASSESSGRSAYEQYF.

The chain couples TRBV7-9 to TRBJ1-4, with D possibly TRBD1 on 5 matching bases. The CDR3 covers 16 residues. Germline loops: CDR1 SEHNR, CDR2 FQNEAQ (reference sequence). The ends were cut back, 3 bases at V and 3 bases at J, with 14 bases in the middle. CDR3 region: CASSLKGNAANEKLFF. The DNA for the CDR3 is TGTGCCAGCAGCTTGAAGGGGAATGCGGCTAATGAAAAACTGTTTTTT.

The rearrangement uses TRBV2 and TRBJ1-3; D ambiguous. Germline lookup yields CDR1 SNHLY and CDR2 FYNNEI. This CDR3 has 12 amino acids. The V end was cut by 6 bases, the J end by 4 bases, with 7 bases between. The chain's CDR3 is CASSRDGNTIYF. CDR3 nucleotides: TGTGCCAGCAGCAGAGACGGAAACACCATATATTTT. The whole variable domain, remainder taken from reference TRBV2 and TRBJ1-3, is EPEVTQTPSHQVTQMGQEVILRCVPISNHLYFYWYRQILGQKVEFLVSFYNNEISEKSEIFDDQFSVERPDGSNFTLKIRSTKLEDSAMYFCASSRDGNTIYFGEGSWLTVV.

This sequence joins TRBV5-6 and TRBJ2-3; D not resolved. The germline V gene encodes CDR1 SGHDT and CDR2 YYEEEE. The CDR3 runs to 13 residues. The V and J ends lost 1 base and 5 bases respectively, with 8 bases between them. The CDR3 DNA reads TGTGCCAGCAGCTTGAGGCCAGAAGATACGCAGTATTTT. It encodes CASSLRPEDTQYF.

V usage is TRBV14 and J usage is TRBJ2-7; 12 bases align to TRBD2. V was clipped by 4 bases and J by 2 bases; unmatched bases: 12. The CDR3 loop spans 18 amino acids. CDR1 and CDR2 from the germline V gene are SGHDN and FVKESK. In DNA form, the CDR3 reads TGTGCCAGCAGCCTCGGGACTAGCGGGTCAGGGGTCCCCTACGAGCAGTACTTC. It translates to CASSLGTSGSGVPYEQYF. The whole variable domain, remainder taken from reference TRBV14 and TRBJ2-7, is EAGVTQFPSHSVIEKGQTVTLRCDPISGHDNLYWYRRVMGKEIKFLLHFVKESKQDESGMPNNRFLAERTGGTYSTLKVQPAELEDSGVYFCASSLGTSGSGVPYEQYFGPGTRLTVT.

This clone was picked up one time. The chain employs TRBV11-2 and TRBJ2-3; D not resolved. From germline, CDR1 is SGHAT and CDR2 FQNNGV. The CDR3 loop spans 14 amino acids. Trimming took off 8 bases at V and 1 base at J, with 13 bases between the two ends. The CDR3 reads CASRPDWGTDTQYF. In DNA, the CDR3 is TGTGCCAGCCGCCCGGATTGGGGCACAGATACGCAGTATTTT.

The chain recombines TRBV21-1 with TRBJ1-2. TRBV21-1 is deemed a pseudogene. This CDR3 contains 15 residues. Here the CDR3 DNA reads TGTGCCAGCAGCAAAGGCCCGGGCACTAACTATGGCTACACCTTC. Residues: CASSKGPGTNYGYTF.

V gene TRBV7-9 combines with J gene TRBJ2-5, with D possibly being TRBD2 (5 bases). CDR1 SEHNR and CDR2 FQNEAQ come from the germline V gene (reference sequence). Trimming pared 5 bases from V and 6 bases from J, leaving 10 bases between. CDR3 length: 12 amino acids. CDR3 loop: CASSPEAKTQYF. The CDR3 DNA reads TGTGCCAGCAGCCCGGAGGCGAAGACCCAGTACTTC. The whole variable domain, filled in from reference TRBV7-9 and TRBJ2-5, reads DTGVSQNPRHKITKRGQNVTFRCDPISEHNRLYWYRQTLGQGPEFLTYFQNEAQLEKSRLLSDRFSAERPKGSFSTLEIQRTEQGDSAMYLCASSPEAKTQYFGPGTRLLVL.

CDR3: CASSPFGRVDTGELFF. The DNA of the CDR3 is TGTGCCAGCAGCCCCTTCGGTCGGGTCGACACCGGGGAGCTGTTTTTT. The chain carries TRBV11-1 and TRBJ2-2, with D uncertain. There are 16 residues in the CDR3. Germline lookup yields CDR1 SGHAT and CDR2 FQDESV (reference sequence). V was shortened by 5 bases and J by 3 bases, with 16 bases between the two germline ends.

This clone occurred once. V usage is TRBV9 and J usage is TRBJ2-6; D is possibly TRBD1 or TRBD2 (5 bases each). Trimming left V 3 bases short and J 3 bases short, with 19 bases between. The CDR3 is made up of 18 amino acids. Per germline, CDR1 SGDLS and CDR2 YYNGEE. The CDR3 spells CASSATGAGFSGANVLTF. The CDR3 DNA sequence: TGTGCCAGCAGCGCCACCGGGGCCGGGTTCAGTGGGGCCAACGTCCTGACTTTC.

This clone was observed once. The CDR3 bases are TGTGCCAGCAGTCCACGGTCGACAGGGACGAGCTCCTACGAGCAGTACTTC. It encodes CASSPRSTGTSSYEQYF. The genes are TRBV27 and TRBJ2-7, with 7 bases fitting TRBD1. This CDR3 spans 17 amino acids. V was clipped by 5 bases and J by 0 bases; unmatched bases: 13. Germline V gene lookup returns CDR1 MNHEY and CDR2 SMNVEV (reference sequence).

This clone appeared a single time. At the DNA level, this CDR3 is encoded by other sequences in the same sample as well. The CDR3 spells CASSESGGNQPQHF. The CDR3 coding sequence is TGTGCCAGCAGTGAATCAGGGGGTAATCAGCCCCAGCATTTT. The chain combines TRBV25-1 with TRBJ1-5; 7 bases agree with TRBD1. The germline gives CDR1 MGHDK, CDR2 SYGVNS. This CDR3 contains 14 residues. Losses at the gene ends were 1 base for V and 4 bases for J; bases not matched to a gene: 1.

Turning to this clone: At the DNA level, this CDR3 is encoded by other sequences in the same sample as well. J is TRBJ2-1 and V is TRBV28; TRBD1 or TRBD2 may be the D gene (5 bases each). The germline V gene encodes CDR1 MDHEN and CDR2 SYDVKM. The CDR3 has 13 amino acids. V was cut by 5 bases and J by 3 bases, with 8 bases left in between. The CDR3 protein is CASSGGSYNEQFF. The CDR3 DNA follows: TGTGCCAGCAGTGGGGGAAGCTACAATGAGCAGTTCTTC.